These T cell receptor beta chains were read from a single sample in a study of blood T cell repertoires in COVID-19. TCRdb keeps only in-frame clones here, not all; method: immunoSEQ multiplex PCR. The sample lists under 350,000 clones, 80% to 90% seen once, with around 4% in the top ten. The sample was PBMCs or T cells enriched from blood (not recorded which). The receptor source for this set is a woman in her thirties or forties with acute COVID-19. Each CDR3 is given with its conserved first and last residue. Fields, in order: clone size, V gene, J gene, D gene, CDR3 protein, CDR3 DNA. A D gene is named only where the DNA matches it firmly. A clone size is listed for some rows: how often the clone was seen (once, few, many), or a class if it is expanded.

>NA|TRBV19|TRBJ2-2|NA
CASSRAPSPGELFF
TGTGCCAGTAGTAGGGCCCCGTCCCCCGGGGAGCTGTTTTTT
>NA|TRBV4-3|TRBJ1-1|NA
CASSQVFGTVNTEAFF
TGCGCCAGCAGCCAAGTTTTTGGAACAGTCAACACTGAAGCTTTCTTT
>NA|TRBV4-2|TRBJ2-5|TRBD2
CASSHPGLAGGQETQYF
TGTGCCAGCAGCCACCCGGGACTAGCGGGGGGCCAAGAGACCCAGTACTTC
>NA|TRBV4-1|TRBJ2-2|TRBD1
CASSQAGLQKGQGKDNTGELFF
TGCGCCAGCAGCCAAGCGGGGTTACAGAAAGGACAGGGGAAGGATAACACCGGGGAGCTGTTTTTT
>NA|TRBV19|TRBJ1-5|NA
CASRFLMSQGPNQPQHF
TGTGCCAGTAGGTTCCTTATGAGTCAGGGGCCCAATCAGCCCCAGCATTTT
>NA|TRBV7-3|TRBJ1-1|NA
CASSGWTKPTEAFF
TGTGCCAGCAGCGGATGGACAAAACCCACTGAAGCTTTCTTT
>NA|TRBV6-5|TRBJ2-3|TRBD2
CASSYAGDPDTQYF
TGTGCCAGCAGTTACGCGGGGGATCCAGATACGCAGTATTTT
>NA|TRBV27|TRBJ2-7|NA
CASSEGSLYEQYF
TGTGCCAGCTCGGAGGGTAGCCTCTACGAGCAGTACTTC
>NA|TRBV2|TRBJ2-7|NA
CASHSREWNEQYF
TGTGCCAGCCACTCCCGGGAGTGGAACGAGCAGTACTTC
>NA|TRBV2|TRBJ2-7|TRBD1
CASFRDRDSYEQYF
TGTGCCAGCTTCCGGGACAGGGACTCCTACGAGCAGTACTTC
>NA|TRBV4-3|TRBJ1-1|NA
CASSQEGGAAFF
TGCGCCAGCAGCCAAGAGGGGGGAGCGGCTTTCTTT
>NA|TRBV5-1|TRBJ1-1|NA
CASSPGGSANTEAFF
TGCGCCAGCAGCCCTGGGGGGTCAGCGAACACTGAAGCTTTCTTT
>NA|TRBV2|TRBJ1-5|TRBD1
CASSGRQGAGQPQHF
TGTGCCAGCAGTGGTCGACAGGGGGCGGGTCAGCCCCAGCATTTT
>NA|TRBV21-1|TRBJ2-3|NA
CASGLTGGPTDTQYF
TGTGCCAGCGGGTTGACAGGGGGGCCGACAGATACGCAGTATTTT
>NA|TRBV5-1|TRBJ2-4|TRBD1
CASHSPGQTSIQYF
TGCGCCAGCCACTCACCGGGACAGACCTCAATTCAGTACTTC
>NA|TRBV27|TRBJ1-4|NA
CASKNVQTSSTNEKLFF
TGTGCCAGCAAGAACGTCCAGACTTCTTCAACTAATGAAAAACTGTTTTTT
>NA|TRBV27|TRBJ2-2|TRBD1
CASSFRDRANLARETGELFF
TGTGCCAGCAGTTTTCGGGACAGGGCGAACTTAGCACGGGAAACCGGGGAGCTGTTTTTT
>NA|TRBV10-3|TRBJ1-3|NA
CAIAMGGRDSGNTIYF
TGTGCCATCGCAATGGGAGGGAGGGACTCTGGAAACACCATATATTTT
>NA|TRBV14|TRBJ2-7|NA
CASRKEGAVSDEQYF
TGTGCCAGCAGGAAGGAGGGGGCCGTAAGCGACGAGCAGTACTTC
>NA|TRBV6-2/TRBV6-3|TRBJ1-1|NA
CASRSRKSGVVPEAFF
TGTGCCAGCCGTTCTCGGAAGAGTGGAGTGGTGCCTGAAGCTTTCTTT
>NA|TRBV4-2|TRBJ2-1|TRBD2
CASSQAAFKREVGEQFF
TGTGCCAGCAGCCAAGCCGCCTTTAAGCGGGAGGTGGGTGAGCAGTTCTTC
>once|TRBV3-1/TRBV3-2|TRBJ2-5|NA
CASSRRTLQETQYF
TGTGCCAGCAGCCGGCGGACTCTCCAAGAGACCCAGTACTTC
>NA|TRBV6-6|TRBJ2-1|NA
CAIRGPIQYTSPEQFF
TGTGCCATCAGAGGTCCGATCCAATATACTAGTCCTGAGCAGTTCTTC
>NA|TRBV15|TRBJ1-1|NA
CATSRDSMNTEAFF
TGTGCCACCAGCAGGGACAGTATGAACACTGAAGCTTTCTTT
>NA|TRBV5-4|TRBJ1-2|TRBD1
CASSSPGQGWKTF
TGTGCCAGCAGCTCACCGGGACAGGGATGGAAAACCTTC
>NA|TRBV5-4|TRBJ2-1|NA
CASSLDLESNEQFF
TGTGCCAGCAGCTTGGATCTAGAATCGAATGAGCAGTTCTTC
>NA|TRBV28|TRBJ1-3|NA
CASSFWAGSTDTIYF
TGTGCCAGCAGTTTCTGGGCAGGGTCTACCGACACCATATATTTT